The entry below gives a single T cell receptor beta chain sequence along with its context. As yet, its antigen is unknown. The CDR3 totals 15 residues. CDR1 is SGHRS, CDR2 YFSETQ, per germline. V shed 2 bases and J shed 1 base, with 12 bases lying between them. Together with a sample-barcoded 5' primer, a J-beta primer mix was included in a second PCR lasting roughly 6 to 12 cycles. TCRdb independently ran MiXCR on the 5' RACE reads; one entry per CDR3 protein. This table has 1,500,000 or so distinct CDR3 sequences, approximately 42% appearing once. These data are taken from a study of blood T cells in healthy people across ages. The study's findings and limits: More naive CD4+ cells and higher diversity were found in long-lived than in aged donors.

Sequences were obtained from blood. V usage is TRBV5-1 and J usage is TRBJ2-5; D is uncertain. The TCR was taken from a woman between 18 and 29 years old in good health. The CDR3 sequence is CASSFEVPFQETQYF. The CDR3 nucleotides read TGCGCCAGCAGCTTTGAGGTCCCGTTCCAAGAGACCCAGTACTTC.